The source of this T cell receptor (beta chain) is a study of cytomegalovirus exposure and HLA in healthy donors. Study-level results: Per a prior analysis, the majority of TCR beta V segments were productive roughly 87% or roughly 30% of the time. A further, later analysis showed that HLA-associated TCR beta chains (compared with equally common others) were more clonally expanded. 87-base-pair reads could not separate some V segments, including TRBV6-2 and TRBV6-3.

Regarding this clone: What it recognizes is unknown.

PCR involved 60 Vbeta and 13 Jbeta primers. Clones were sequenced by immunoSEQ multiplex PCR, and TCRdb holds only the in-frame ones, with some missing. Altogether some 97,000 clones are present, about 77% being singletons, with the ten largest covering approximately 4.8%. This CDR3 has 14 residues. The germline V gene has CDR1 MNHEY and CDR2 SVGAGI. J was trimmed by 0 bases and V by 6 bases; bases with no gene match: 4. At the time of sampling, donors were nominally healthy, though unrecorded immune exposures were likely. V is TRBV6-5 and J is TRBJ2-7; 8 bases align to TRBD2. The receptor was isolated from a young woman in good health and CMV-seropositive. Sequenced material: PBMCs. CDR3 residues: CASRSGSPSYEQYF. DNA for the CDR3: TGTGCCAGCAGAAGCGGGAGCCCCTCCTACGAGCAGTACTTC.